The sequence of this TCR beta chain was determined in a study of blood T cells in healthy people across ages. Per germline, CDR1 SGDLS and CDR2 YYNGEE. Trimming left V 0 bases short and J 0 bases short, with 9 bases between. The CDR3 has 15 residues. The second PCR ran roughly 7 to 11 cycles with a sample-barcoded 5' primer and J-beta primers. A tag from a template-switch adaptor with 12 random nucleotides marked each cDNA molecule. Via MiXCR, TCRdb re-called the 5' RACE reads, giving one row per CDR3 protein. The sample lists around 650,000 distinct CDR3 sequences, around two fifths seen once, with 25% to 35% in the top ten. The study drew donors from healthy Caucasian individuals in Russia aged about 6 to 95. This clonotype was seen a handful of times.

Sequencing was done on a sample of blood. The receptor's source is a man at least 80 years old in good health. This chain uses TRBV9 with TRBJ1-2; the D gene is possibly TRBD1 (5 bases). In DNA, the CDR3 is TGTGCCAGCAGCGTAGGATTAGGGGCTAACTATGGCTACACCTTC. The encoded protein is CASSVGLGANYGYTF.